Following are 26 T cell receptor beta chains from one sample sequenced in a study of control samples from healthy donors and cancer patients. Profiling relied on immunoSEQ multiplex PCR, and the TCRdb table lists in-frame clones only, not all of them. The table records roughly 150,000 clones, 93% of them present only once. Material: blood. The origin of the receptors is a man aged 45-65 years in good health.

The rearrangement joins TRBV24-1 to TRBJ1-1, with TRBD1 identical over 11 bases. CDR1 is KGHDR, CDR2 SFDVKD, per germline. Trimming removed 0 bases from V and 2 bases from J; junction bases left unmatched: 4. The CDR3 length is 17 residues. CDR3 protein: CATSDLRGQGGNTEAFF. CDR3 sequence (DNA): TGTGCCACCAGTGATTTGCGGGGACAGGGGGGCAACACTGAAGCTTTCTTT.

This clone was picked up a small number of times. The rearrangement uses TRBV19 and TRBJ1-1; D possibly corresponds to TRBD1 (5 bases). Looked up from germline, CDR1 is LNHDA and CDR2 is SQIVND (reference sequence). V was shortened by 2 bases and J by 5 bases, with 12 bases between the two germline ends. The length of the CDR3 is 14 residues. Here the CDR3 DNA reads TGTGCCAGTAGTATATCCCAGGGAAGTACTGAAGCTTTCTTT. Its protein is CASSISQGSTEAFF. Complete variable domain (other parts from reference TRBV19 and TRBJ1-1): DGGITQSPKYLFRKEGQNVTLSCEQNLNHDAMYWYRQDPGQGLRLIYYSQIVNDFQKGDIAEGYSVSREKKESFPLTVTSAQKNPTAFYLCASSISQGSTEAFFGQGTRLTVV.

This rearrangement joins TRBV28 to TRBJ2-5; a weak D match, TRBD1 (6 bases). The CDR3 is 14 residues long. The ends were cut back, 6 bases at V and 4 bases at J, with 15 bases in the middle. The V gene's germline CDR1 is MDHEN and CDR2 SYDVKM. CDR3 sequence (DNA): TGTGCCAGCAGCCTCCTGGGGGCGGGAGAGACCCAGTACTTC. This sequence encodes CASSLLGAGETQYF.

The chain employs TRBV7-8 and TRBJ1-6; D unclear. V was clipped by 3 bases and J by 5 bases, with 14 bases between them. Per germline, CDR1 SGHVS and CDR2 FQNEAQ. The CDR3 has 16 residues. The CDR3 loop is CASSFTRVTDNSPLHF. The CDR3 nucleotides are TGTGCCAGCAGCTTTACCCGGGTGACGGATAATTCACCCCTCCACTTT.

The chain carries TRBV28 and TRBJ1-1; tentative D call: TRBD1 (6 bases). The germline V gene has CDR1 MDHEN and CDR2 SYDVKM. CDR3 length: 12 amino acids. V was cut by 6 bases and J by 10 bases, with 15 bases left in between. CDR3 sequence (DNA): TGTGCCAGCAGGACAACAGGGATGGGAGCTTTCTTT. This sequence encodes CASRTTGMGAFF.

This chain uses TRBV14 with TRBJ2-1; TRBD2 aligns across 7 bases. Germline lookup yields CDR1 SGHDN and CDR2 FVKESK. J lost 0 bases, V lost 1 base, and 3 bases had no gene match. The CDR3 runs 16 residues. The CDR3 protein is CASSQGTRTSYNEQFF. DNA for the CDR3: TGTGCCAGCAGCCAAGGGACTAGAACCTCCTACAATGAGCAGTTCTTC.

This sequence joins TRBV27 and TRBJ2-1; possibly TRBD2 for D (6 bases). The CDR3 spans 13 residues. Deletions cut 3 bases from V and 10 bases from J, with 13 bases between. In germline, CDR1 is MNHEY, CDR2 SMNVEV (reference sequence). The CDR3 DNA reads TGTGCCAGCAGTTTTGGGGGAGGCGGCGAGCAGTTCTTC. Translation gives CASSFGGGGEQFF.

This chain links TRBV6-5 with TRBJ2-2; 7 bases match TRBD1. The J segment lost 3 bases and the V segment lost 2 bases, leaving 3 bases of the junction unmatched. The germline V gene has CDR1 MNHEY and CDR2 SVGAGI. CDR3 length equals 15 residues. Written as DNA, the CDR3 is TGTGCCAGCAGTTACAGGGGGCTGGACACCGGGGAGCTGTTTTTT. Encoded protein: CASSYRGLDTGELFF.

V usage is TRBV20-1 and J usage is TRBJ1-4; the D is unclear. Germline values: CDR1 DFQATT, CDR2 SNEGSKA (reference sequence). The CDR3 has 11 residues. With 6 bases removed from V and 5 bases from J, the gap between germline ends came to 7 bases. CDR3 amino acids: CSAPSNEKLFF. The DNA for the CDR3 is TGCAGTGCCCCTTCGAATGAAAAACTGTTTTTT.

This clone was picked up a small number of times. This rearrangement joins TRBV6-6 to TRBJ1-1; TRBD1 might be the D (5 bases). The germline CDR1 and CDR2 sequences are MNHNY and SVGAGI (reference sequence). Trimming left V 5 bases short and J 8 bases short, with 12 bases between. This CDR3 has 12 residues. The CDR3 protein is CASSQGTPEAFF. DNA for the CDR3: TGTGCCAGCAGTCAAGGGACTCCAGAAGCTTTCTTT.

The V and J genes are TRBV5-1 and TRBJ2-7; TRBD1 aligns across 11 bases. Germline values: CDR1 SGHRS, CDR2 YFSETQ. The CDR3 consists of 15 residues. The V gene end was trimmed by 0 bases and the J gene end by 6 bases; junction bases not matched to a gene: 5. This CDR3 reads CASSLVGQGVSEQYF. CDR3 nucleotides: TGCGCCAGCAGCTTGGTGGGACAGGGGGTGAGCGAGCAGTACTTC.

The chain employs TRBV5-1 and TRBJ2-1; 7 bases match TRBD1. Germline lookup yields CDR1 SGHRS and CDR2 YFSETQ. The CDR3 has 12 amino acids. With V trimmed by 6 bases and J by 8 bases, 5 bases remained unmatched. Here the CDR3 DNA reads TGCGCCAGCAACATCGGACAGGATGAGCAGTTCTTC. This codes for CASNIGQDEQFF.

V gene TRBV10-3 combines with J gene TRBJ1-5; D is unclear. Trimming pared 3 bases from V and 5 bases from J, leaving 5 bases between. In germline, CDR1 is ENHRY, CDR2 SYGVKD. This CDR3 spans 12 amino acids. The CDR3 DNA reads TGTGCCATCAGTGACCGGTATCAGCCCCAGCATTTT. Protein sequence: CAISDRYQPQHF.

The chain employs TRBV4-1 and TRBJ2-1; D is ambiguous. Germline lookup yields CDR1 MGHRA and CDR2 YSYEKL. The V gene lost 0 bases and the J gene lost 6 bases, with 9 bases spanning the gap. The CDR3 loop spans 14 amino acids. This CDR3 is CASSQDIGSNEQFF. The CDR3 coding sequence is TGCGCCAGCAGCCAAGATATAGGATCCAATGAGCAGTTCTTC.

The chain couples TRBV19 to TRBJ1-1; D is possibly TRBD1 (6 bases). The CDR3 sequence is 14 residues long. V lost 7 bases to trimming and J lost 4 bases, with 16 bases between them. Germline V CDR1 and CDR2: LNHDA, SQIVND (reference sequence). DNA of the CDR3: TGTGCCAGTAAAAAGACAGGCGGAGGCACTGAAGCTTTCTTT. Protein: CASKKTGGGTEAFF.

The chain carries TRBV3-1 (or the pseudogene TRBV3-2) and TRBJ2-1; D is perhaps TRBD1 (6 bases). This CDR3 has 18 amino acids. CDR1 and CDR2 from the germline V gene are LGHDT and YNNKEL (reference sequence). Trimming took off 0 bases at V and 2 bases at J, with 17 bases between the two ends. CDR3 nucleotides: TGTGCCAGCAGCCAAGACCCCCAGGGGCCTGGCGCCTACAATGAGCAGTTCTTC. Its protein is CASSQDPQGPGAYNEQFF.

Here the CDR3 DNA reads TGTGCCAGCAGTTCACAGCATTTT. It specifies CASSSQHF. The V call is TRBV27, the J call TRBJ1-5; no clear D gene. Trimming removed 4 bases at V and 13 bases at J, with 2 bases between. The germline V gene encodes CDR1 MNHEY and CDR2 SMNVEV (reference sequence). This CDR3 is built from 8 residues.

This chain joins TRBV9 and TRBJ2-1; D is perhaps TRBD2 (6 bases). With 4 bases removed from V and 6 bases from J, the gap between germline ends came to 14 bases. Germline V lookup: CDR1 SGDLS, CDR2 YYNGEE. The CDR3 spans 14 residues. The CDR3 region is CASSTTTSGNEQFF. Here the CDR3 DNA reads TGTGCCAGCAGCACCACGACTAGTGGCAATGAGCAGTTCTTC.

V and J are TRBV28 and TRBJ2-7; 10 bases are a match to TRBD1. In germline, CDR1 is MDHEN, CDR2 SYDVKM. The CDR3 is 17 amino acids. V was clipped by 3 bases and J by 0 bases; unmatched bases: 8. The DNA of the CDR3 is TGTGCCAGCAGTTTGCCGGGACAGGGGACCCGCTCCTACGAGCAGTACTTC. Protein sequence: CASSLPGQGTRSYEQYF. Based on the CDR3 plus reference TRBV28 and TRBJ2-7, the full variable domain is DVKVTQSSRYLVKRTGEKVFLECVQDMDHENMFWYRQDPGLGLRLIYFSYDVKMKEKGDIPEGYSVSREKKERFSLILESASTNQTSMYLCASSLPGQGTRSYEQYFGPGTRLTVT.

The chain employs TRBV7-8 and TRBJ1-3; no clear D gene. CDR1 is SGHVS and CDR2 is FQNEAQ in the germline V gene. The CDR3 has 15 amino acids. The germline V and J ends were trimmed by 5 bases and 1 base, with 12 bases remaining between them. The CDR3 DNA reads as TGTGCCAGCAGCCCCACCGGAGGGTCTGGAAACACCATATATTTT. It is translated as CASSPTGGSGNTIYF.

The genes are TRBV28 and TRBJ1-1; D gene uncertain. Germline-derived CDR1 and CDR2 are MDHEN and SYDVKM. This CDR3 comprises 14 residues. The ends were cut back, 3 bases at V and 0 bases at J, with 8 bases in the middle. CDR3 nucleotide sequence: TGTGCCAGCAGTTTCAAGGGTATGAACACTGAAGCTTTCTTT. Translated: CASSFKGMNTEAFF.

The chain links TRBV7-3 to TRBJ2-3; 9 bases are a match to TRBD2. The CDR3 is made up of 14 amino acids. Germline trimming cut 2 bases from V and 4 bases from J; bases unmatched to any gene: 1. In germline, CDR1 is SGHTA, CDR2 FQGTGA. The CDR3 nucleotides read TGTGCCAGCAGCTTAGCGGGAGGGTCAGATACGCAGTATTTT. It codes for CASSLAGGSDTQYF. The full variable domain, completed using reference TRBV7-3 and TRBJ2-3, is GAGVSQTPSNKVTEKGKYVELRCDPISGHTALYWYRQSLGQGPEFLIYFQGTGAADDSGLPNDRFFAVRPEGSVSTLKIQRTERGDSAVYLCASSLAGGSDTQYFGPGTRLTVL.

J is TRBJ1-2 and V is TRBV4-1, with 7 bases that match TRBD1. V shed 0 bases and J 4 bases; nucleotides not matched to a gene: 2. Per germline, CDR1 MGHRA and CDR2 YSYEKL. This CDR3 is 14 amino acids long. For the CDR3, the DNA is TGCGCCAGCAGCCAAGATTCAGGGGGCTATGGCTACACCTTC. It is translated as CASSQDSGGYGYTF.

V and J are TRBV10-3 and TRBJ1-1; D unclear. Germline CDR1 ENHRY, CDR2 SYGVKD. The CDR3 loop spans 14 amino acids. The V end was cut by 2 bases, the J end by 4 bases, with 11 bases between. The CDR3, as DNA: TGTGCCATCAGTGAGAAGGAGGCTCTCACTGAAGCTTTCTTT. The encoded protein is CAISEKEALTEAFF.

This clone has only a few counts. V gene TRBV12-3 or TRBV12-4 combines with J gene TRBJ2-7; a weak D match, TRBD1 (5 bases). The CDR3 spans 12 residues. V gave up 4 bases and J gave up 5 bases, with 9 bases separating them. The CDR3 sequence is CASSSSRDEQYF. DNA for the CDR3: TGTGCCAGCAGTTCCTCCAGGGACGAGCAGTACTTC.

This clone was found once. The chain combines TRBV5-1 with TRBJ2-1; 9 nucleotides match TRBD2. Germline V gene sequence: CDR1 SGHRS, CDR2 YFSETQ. V shed 4 bases, J shed 10 bases, and the junction held 12 bases outside the gene matches. The CDR3 has 15 amino acids. The CDR3 spells CASSPSWLAGSEQFF. The CDR3 DNA follows: TGCGCCAGCAGCCCAAGTTGGCTAGCGGGAAGCGAGCAGTTCTTC.